The sequence of this TCR beta chain was determined in a study of blood T cell repertoires in COVID-19. Only in-frame clones appear in the TCRdb table, and some are missing; sequencing was by immunoSEQ multiplex PCR. The data show about 350,000 clones, with 65% to 90% seen just once and around 7.4% held by the top ten. The germline CDR1 and CDR2 sequences are LGHNA and YNFKEQ. The CDR3 runs 15 residues. V shed 3 bases, J shed 5 bases, and the junction held 6 bases outside the gene matches. The receptor comes from a woman in her sixties or seventies with COVID-19, enrolled during active disease. This chain connects TRBV4-2 to TRBJ2-5; 10 bases are shared with TRBD2. The material sequenced was peripheral blood. CDR3 in DNA: TGTGCCAGCAGCCAGGAGGGACTAGCGTCGGAGACCCAGTACTTC. It codes for CASSQEGLASETQYF.